Following are 22 T cell receptor beta chains from one sample sequenced in a study of regulatory T cells in long-lasting Graves disease. The time point here: newly diagnosed GD, antithyroid drugs for less than 3 months. RNA isolated from PBMCs was used to make the TCR library. TCR beta libraries were built with iRepertoire HTBI primers and Arm-PCR of CDR3 regions. TCRdb processed the multiplex PCR reads anew with MiXCR; each CDR3 protein has one entry. The data hold about 450,000 distinct CDR3 sequences, with less than 15% observed a single time. The same data also contributed to another study, on T cells in Graves' hyperthyroidism and ophthalmopathy.

Sequencing was performed on peripheral blood mononuclear cells (PBMCs), taken at new diagnosis, from a patient treated with antithyroid drugs. The receptors originated from a woman aged 45-60 years with Graves disease.

This clonotype was seen ten or more times. The J gene is TRBJ2-7, the V gene TRBV7-6, with 7 bases aligning to TRBD1. The junction had 10 bases not matched to a gene; V was cut back by 5 bases and J by 3 bases. CDR1 and CDR2 from the germline V gene are SGHVS and FNYEAQ. This CDR3 spans 15 amino acids. The CDR3 bases are TGTGCCAGCAGCATACCGCCGGGACAGTACTACGAGCAGTACTTC. Its protein product is CASSIPPGQYYEQYF.

This clonotype has a count of ten or more. The chain recombines TRBV5-5 with TRBJ2-7; TRBD2 agrees at 7 bases. Germline V gene sequence: CDR1 SGHKS, CDR2 YYEKEE (reference sequence). The trim removed 4 bases at V and 3 bases at J, leaving 7 bases unmatched. The CDR3 totals 14 residues. This CDR3 is CASSPDGDYYEQYF. The CDR3, as DNA: TGTGCCAGCAGCCCGGACGGGGACTACTACGAGCAGTACTTC.

This clonotype was seen at least ten times. The genes are TRBV5-1 and TRBJ2-1, with 10 bases identical to TRBD2. The ends lost 4 bases at V and 0 bases at J; junction bases unmatched: 13. The CDR3 is made up of 19 amino acids. Per germline, CDR1 SGHRS and CDR2 YFSETQ. The chain's CDR3 is CASSPKVPLAGGSYNEQFF. DNA for the CDR3: TGCGCCAGCAGCCCCAAGGTCCCCTTAGCGGGAGGCTCCTACAATGAGCAGTTCTTC.

This clonotype was counted a few times. This chain joins TRBV10-1 and TRBJ2-3, with 8 bases that match TRBD2. CDR1 and CDR2 from the germline V gene are WNHNN and SYGVQD (reference sequence). The length of the CDR3 is 14 residues. The V segment lost 0 bases and the J segment 6 bases; nucleotides outside the gene matches: 2. CDR3 DNA sequence: TGCGCCAGCAGTGAGTCGACTAGCGAGGATACGCAGTATTTT. Translating it yields CASSESTSEDTQYF.

This clonotype was detected ten times or more. The CDR3 DNA follows: TGTGCCAGCAGTTACTCGCTCCCGAACACTGAAGCTTTCTTT. Residues: CASSYSLPNTEAFF. The chain carries TRBV6-5 and TRBJ1-1, with D uncertain. V lost 0 bases and J lost 1, with 6 bases in between. This CDR3 is built from 14 residues. CDR1 and CDR2 (germline): MNHEY, SVGAGI.

This clonotype turned up a few times. This sequence may be a read error, since a much larger clone differs from it by one base. Because the CDR3 is missing its conserved closing phenylalanine or tryptophan, this is likely a read error. The rearrangement uses TRBV20-1 and TRBJ2-1; D possibly corresponds to TRBD1 (5 bases). Germline loops: CDR1 DFQATT, CDR2 SNEGSKA (reference sequence). This CDR3 comprises 15 residues. Deletions cut 3 bases from V and 0 bases from J, with 12 bases between. In DNA, the CDR3 is TGCAGTGCTAGGGGGCAGGGCCGCTCCTACAATGAGCAGTTCTCC. This encodes CSARGQGRSYNEQFS.

In DNA, the CDR3 is TGTGCCAGCAGCTCCGTGGGATCCAGACTAGTCAATGAGCAGTTCTTC. It encodes CASSSVGSRLVNEQFF. V and J are TRBV5-4 and TRBJ2-1; a possible D gene is TRBD2 (6 bases). CDR3 length: 16 residues. Deletions cut 3 bases from V and 6 bases from J, with 19 bases between. CDR1 SGHNT and CDR2 YYREEE come from the germline V gene (reference sequence). Using reference TRBV5-4 and TRBJ2-1 for the parts outside the CDR3, the full variable domain is ETGVTQSPTHLIKTRGQQVTLRCSSQSGHNTVSWYQQALGQGPQFIFQYYREEENGRGNFPPRFSGLQFPNYSSELNVNALELDDSALYLCASSSVGSRLVNEQFFGPGTRLTVL.

This rearrangement joins TRBV30 to TRBJ1-2, with D hard to call. With 2 bases removed from V and 8 bases from J, the gap between germline ends came to 9 bases. Germline-derived CDR1 and CDR2 are GTSNPN and SVGIG (reference sequence). This CDR3 is 11 amino acids long. CDR3 loop: CAWSKVVGYTF. The CDR3 DNA reads TGTGCCTGGAGTAAAGTGGTGGGCTACACCTTC. Based on the CDR3 plus reference TRBV30 and TRBJ1-2, the full variable domain is SQTIHQWPATLVQPVGSPLSLECTVEGTSNPNLYWYRQAAGRGLQLLFYSVGIGQISSEVPQNLSASRPQDRQFILSSKKLLLSDSGFYLCAWSKVVGYTFGSGTRLTVV.

This clonotype was seen ten or more times. This chain uses TRBV6-1 with TRBJ1-5; D unclear. Trimming took off 2 bases at V and 0 bases at J, with 8 bases between the two ends. There are 15 residues in the CDR3. Germline lookup yields CDR1 MNHNS and CDR2 SASEGT. The CDR3 sequence: CASSETTYSNQPQHF. CDR3 sequence (DNA): TGTGCCAGCAGTGAAACAACATATAGCAATCAGCCCCAGCATTTT.

The chain uses TRBV4-1 and TRBJ2-1; 9 positions agree with TRBD1. CDR3 length: 15 amino acids. Germline V CDR1 and CDR2: MGHRA, YSYEKL. The J segment lost 7 bases and the V segment lost 2 bases, leaving 6 bases of the junction unmatched. For the CDR3, the DNA is TGCGCCAGCAGCCAATTACAGGGGGCGAGGAATGAGCAGTTCTTC. It translates to CASSQLQGARNEQFF.

This clonotype was counted a few times. The V gene is TRBV9, the J gene TRBJ1-3, with D possibly being TRBD1 (5 bases). The germline V and J ends were trimmed by 7 bases and 1 base, with 18 bases remaining between them. Germline loops: CDR1 SGDLS, CDR2 YYNGEE. The CDR3 contains 16 residues. The CDR3 here is CASGGPGTSSGNTIYF. In DNA, the CDR3 is TGTGCCAGCGGAGGGCCAGGGACTAGTTCTGGAAACACCATATATTTT.

The chain employs TRBV4-1 and TRBJ2-3; TRBD1 might be the D (5 bases). V was cut by 1 base and J by 5 bases, with 10 bases left in between. Germline V gene data show CDR1 as MGHRA and CDR2 as YSYEKL. The CDR3 covers 14 residues. Here the CDR3 reads CASSQGQGGDTQYF. The DNA of the CDR3 is TGCGCCAGCAGCCAAGGGCAGGGCGGAGATACGCAGTATTTT.

This clonotype has a count of ten or more. The V and J genes are TRBV28 and TRBJ1-3, with D unclear. The V gene lost 3 bases and the J gene lost 4 bases, with 13 bases spanning the gap. This CDR3 region has 15 residues. Germline values: CDR1 MDHEN, CDR2 SYDVKM. CDR3 protein: CASSLRVLSGNTIYF. CDR3 coding DNA: TGTGCCAGCAGTTTGCGGGTTTTGTCCGGAAACACCATATATTTT. The variable domain in full, with the rest retrieved from reference TRBV28 and TRBJ1-3, is DVKVTQSSRYLVKRTGEKVFLECVQDMDHENMFWYRQDPGLGLRLIYFSYDVKMKEKGDIPEGYSVSREKKERFSLILESASTNQTSMYLCASSLRVLSGNTIYFGEGSWLTVV.

This clonotype turned up a few times. The chain is built from TRBV28 and TRBJ2-7; D could derive from TRBD1 or TRBD2 (6 bases each). The CDR3 loop spans 15 amino acids. V was pared by 5 bases and J by 1 base, with 15 bases between. Germline lookup yields CDR1 MDHEN and CDR2 SYDVKM. CDR3 DNA sequence: TGTGCCAGCAGTCCGCGGGGCAGGGGATCCTACGAGCAGTACTTC. Translation: CASSPRGRGSYEQYF. Filled out from reference TRBV28 and TRBJ2-7, the complete variable domain reads DVKVTQSSRYLVKRTGEKVFLECVQDMDHENMFWYRQDPGLGLRLIYFSYDVKMKEKGDIPEGYSVSREKKERFSLILESASTNQTSMYLCASSPRGRGSYEQYFGPGTRLTVT.

The chain uses TRBV5-5 and TRBJ1-2; D may be TRBD1 (6 bases). This CDR3 is 15 amino acids long. Germline V gives CDR1 SGHKS, CDR2 YYEKEE (reference sequence). Deletions cut 4 bases from V and 0 bases from J, with 13 bases between. The CDR3: CASSVGAEPNYGYTF. In nucleotides, the CDR3 is TGTGCCAGCAGCGTGGGGGCAGAACCTAACTATGGCTACACCTTC.

Worth noting for this clonotype: A read error may explain this, as a much larger clone is one base away. The chain uses TRBV28 and TRBJ2-7; 7 nucleotides align to TRBD2. Per the germline V gene, CDR1 is MDHEN and CDR2 is SYDVKM. CDR3 length: 17 residues. Here the CDR3 reads CASSLQRGSGVSCEQYF. The CDR3 DNA follows: TGTGCCAGCAGTTTACAGCGCGGGAGTGGGGTCTCCTGCGAGCAGTACTTC.

Of note for this clonotype: This may stem from a read error, because a much larger clone lies one nucleotide away. The chain uses TRBV12-3 or TRBV12-4 and TRBJ2-1, with TRBD2 matching over 11 bases. There are 17 residues in the CDR3. V trimming: 1 base; J trimming: 7 bases; junction bases outside the gene matches: 9. CDR3 DNA sequence: TGTGCCAGCAGTTTAGTGAGTCTAGCGGGAGGTTGGAATGAGCAGTTCTTC. It specifies CASSLVSLAGGWNEQFF.

This clonotype was picked up a small number of times. This rearrangement joins TRBV6-1 to TRBJ1-1, with D unresolved. This CDR3 region has 12 residues. Germline CDR1 MNHNS, CDR2 SASEGT. The V gene lost 6 bases and the J gene lost 7 bases, with 12 bases spanning the gap. CDR3 protein: CASRIETGEAFF. The CDR3 DNA follows: TGTGCCAGCAGGATAGAGACGGGTGAAGCTTTCTTT.

As DNA, the CDR3 is TGTGCCAGTAGTATAGATCTAGCGGGAGGGCCCGTGGAGCAGTACTTC. Amino acid sequence: CASSIDLAGGPVEQYF. The V gene is TRBV19, the J gene TRBJ2-7; 12 bases align to TRBD2. CDR1 and CDR2 (germline): LNHDA, SQIVND (reference sequence). Germline trimming cut 0 bases from V and 7 bases from J; bases unmatched to any gene: 7. The CDR3 contains 16 residues.

This clonotype was picked up many times. The genes are TRBV9 and TRBJ2-2; weak D call: TRBD1 (5 bases). CDR1 and CDR2 from the germline V gene are SGDLS and YYNGEE. The length of the CDR3 is 16 residues. With 0 bases removed from V and 4 bases from J, the gap between germline ends came to 13 bases. The CDR3 region is CASSVATTALTGELFF. The CDR3, as DNA: TGTGCCAGCAGCGTAGCTACGACAGCACTCACCGGGGAGCTGTTTTTT.

V gene TRBV2 combines with J gene TRBJ2-1; D remains ambiguous. V lost 4 bases to trimming and J lost 9 bases, with 10 bases between them. The CDR3 has 12 residues. CDR1 and CDR2 from the germline V gene are SNHLY and FYNNEI. The CDR3: CASSAGGFEQFF. CDR3 DNA: TGTGCCAGCAGTGCAGGTGGATTTGAGCAGTTCTTC.

This clonotype has more than one count but fewer than ten. The chain employs TRBV6-2 or TRBV6-3 and TRBJ1-6, with D possibly TRBD1 on 5 matching bases. The germline V gene has CDR1 MNHEY and CDR2 SVGEGT. V gave up 6 bases and J gave up 8 bases, with 17 bases separating them. CDR3 length: 15 residues. CDR3 bases: TGTGCCAGCAGGGTCCGGGAGGGGACGGATTCACCCCTCCACTTT. Translating gives CASRVREGTDSPLHF.